This section outlines one TCR beta chain sequence together with its context. V lost 4 bases and J 5 bases, leaving 12 bases between the germline ends. The CDR3 totals 14 residues. The V gene's germline CDR1 is SNHLY and CDR2 FYNNEI. The sample is drawn from a study of follicular helper T cells after annual influenza vaccination. Survey level resolution was used for TCRB sequencing. Assay used: immunoSEQ multiplex PCR; TCRdb lists only in-frame clones, some missing. Of around 10,000 clones in the sample, 70% to 80% were seen once. Subjects lived in the community and lacked influenza vaccine within the prior 6 months.

The chain couples TRBV2 to TRBJ1-5; the D gene is possibly TRBD1 (5 bases). The sample consisted of CXCR5- memory CD4+ T cells sorted from blood, taken 6 weeks after influenza vaccination. The TCR was taken from an adult who received the influenza vaccine. CDR3 amino acids: CASSGEGRDQPQHF. CDR3 in DNA: TGTGCCAGCAGTGGAGAGGGGAGGGATCAGCCCCAGCATTTT. Looking up the rest from reference TRBV2 and TRBJ1-5 gives the full variable domain: EPEVTQTPSHQVTQMGQEVILRCVPISNHLYFYWYRQILGQKVEFLVSFYNNEISEKSEIFDDQFSVERPDGSNFTLKIRSTKLEDSAMYFCASSGEGRDQPQHFGDGTRLSIL.